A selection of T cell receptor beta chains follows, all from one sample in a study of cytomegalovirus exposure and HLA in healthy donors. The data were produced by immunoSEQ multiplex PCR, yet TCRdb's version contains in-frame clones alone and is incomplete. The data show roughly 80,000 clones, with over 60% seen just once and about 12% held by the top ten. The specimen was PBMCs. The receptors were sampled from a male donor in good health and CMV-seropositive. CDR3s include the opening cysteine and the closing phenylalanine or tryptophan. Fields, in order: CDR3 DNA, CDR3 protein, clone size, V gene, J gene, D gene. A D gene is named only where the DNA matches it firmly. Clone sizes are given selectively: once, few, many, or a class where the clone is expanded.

TGTGCCAGCAGTTACTCCCGAGGAGCCTACGAGCAGTACTTC	CASSYSRGAYEQYF	NA	TRBV6-6	TRBJ2-7	NA
TGTGCCAGCAGTTACTCAGGGGGCGGCTATGGCTACACCTTC	CASSYSGGGYGYTF	NA	TRBV6-5	TRBJ1-2	TRBD1
TGTGCCATCAGTGCGGGACAGGGATCTGCCACAGATACGCAGTATTTT	CAISAGQGSATDTQYF	NA	TRBV10-3	TRBJ2-3	TRBD1
TGTGCCAGCAGCTTCGCTGGGGCCTACACTGAAGCTTTCTTT	CASSFAGAYTEAFF	NA	TRBV7-8	TRBJ1-1	NA
TGTGCCAGCAGTGAAGGATGGCAGTACTATGGCTACACCTTC	CASSEGWQYYGYTF	NA	TRBV6-1	TRBJ1-2	NA
TGTGCCAGCAGCTTAGCGACAGGGAACACTGAAGCTTTCTTT	CASSLATGNTEAFF	NA	TRBV7-6	TRBJ1-1	NA
TGTGCCAGTAGGGTTCCCGACAGGGCCGACACTGAAGCTTTCTTT	CASRVPDRADTEAFF	NA	TRBV19	TRBJ1-1	TRBD1
TGTGCCAGCAGCGACGACAGGGCCGCGACCCAGTACTTC	CASSDDRAATQYF	NA	TRBV2	TRBJ2-5	TRBD1
TGCGCCAGCAGCTCTCAGGGGTTCAGGGAAAAACTGTTTTTT	CASSSQGFREKLFF	few	TRBV5-1	TRBJ1-4	NA
TGTGCCAGCAGTTATTCCAGCGGGAGAGAGACCCAGTACTTC	CASSYSSGRETQYF	few	TRBV6-5	TRBJ2-5	TRBD2
TGCGCCAGCAGCTTGGTGGAAGGGGGCTGGAATGAGCAGTTCTTC	CASSLVEGGWNEQFF	NA	TRBV5-1	TRBJ2-1	TRBD1
TGTGCCAGCAGCTTAGATCGGGGAAACTCACCCCTCCACTTT	CASSLDRGNSPLHF	NA	TRBV7-9	TRBJ1-6	NA
TGTGCCAGCAGTCGAGATAACTATGGCTACACCTTC	CASSRDNYGYTF	NA	TRBV6-5	TRBJ1-2	NA
TGCAGCGTTGCTGGTAAGAGCTCCTACAATGAGCAGTTCTTC	CSVAGKSSYNEQFF	NA	TRBV29-1	TRBJ2-1	NA
TGTGCCAGCAGTGAAGGACTGTACTCTGGAAACACCATATATTTT	CASSEGLYSGNTIYF	once	TRBV6-1	TRBJ1-3	NA
TGTGCCAGTAGTATAACGGACAGGGGGAAAAAACTGTTTTTT	CASSITDRGKKLFF	NA	TRBV19	TRBJ1-4	TRBD1
TGCGCCAGCAGCTTAGCGGGACTGTACAATGAGCAGTTCTTC	CASSLAGLYNEQFF	NA	TRBV5-1	TRBJ2-1	TRBD2
TGTGCCAGCAGTGGGAGGGACCTCCTCACAGATACGCAGTATTTT	CASSGRDLLTDTQYF	NA	TRBV6-1	TRBJ2-3	NA
TGTGCCAGCAGGTGGGGGGGGGATAGCAATCAGCCCCAGCATTTT	CASRWGGDSNQPQHF	few	TRBV2	TRBJ1-5	NA
TGTGCCTGGAATACCGGGACAGGGGGCTCCTACGAGCAGTACTTC	CAWNTGTGGSYEQYF	once	TRBV30	TRBJ2-7	TRBD1
TGTGCCAGCAGCCTACTAGCGGGGGGTTACAATGAGCAGTTCTTC	CASSLLAGGYNEQFF	NA	TRBV5-6	TRBJ2-1	TRBD2
TGTGCCAGCAGCCAACCAAAGCAGGGGCGGTCTAATGAAAAACTGTTTTTT	CASSQPKQGRSNEKLFF	NA	TRBV14	TRBJ1-4	NA
TGTGCCAGCAGCACCCGACTAGCGGGAGGTGACGAGCAGTACTTC	CASSTRLAGGDEQYF	NA	TRBV5-4	TRBJ2-7	TRBD2
TGTGCCAGCAGTCAGTCAGAGGGTAGGGGGCTGGAGACCCAGTACTTC	CASSQSEGRGLETQYF	NA	TRBV7-7	TRBJ2-5	TRBD1